The clone carrying this TCR beta chain has more than one count but fewer than ten. Its matching antigen is unknown. As every portion of the isolated RNA was reverse transcribed, the sequencing read expressed TCRB transcripts. Clones were sequenced by immunoSEQ multiplex PCR, and TCRdb holds only the in-frame ones, with some missing. The top ten hold 0.09% to 0.15% of the sample, which has 600,000 or so clones, around 11% seen once. This sample is drawn from a study of beta chain features in type 1 diabetes. Whole-study results and caveats: Moderate but significant shortening of TCRB CDR3s was recorded in all four CD4+ subsets from Type 1 diabetes patients.

The sequencing sample was made of naive CD4+ T cells from blood. This clonotype was obtained from a man aged 25 to 40 with type 1 diabetes.

The CDR3 is CASSPGGRELNQPQHF. CDR3 sequence (DNA): TGTGCCAGCAGCCCGGGGGGCAGGGAACTAAATCAGCCCCAGCATTTT. This chain joins TRBV4-2 and TRBJ1-5; possible D gene TRBD1, 6 bases. CDR1 and CDR2 from the germline V gene are LGHNA and YNFKEQ. V dropped 4 bases and J dropped 4 bases, with 17 bases sitting between them. This CDR3 comprises 16 residues.